One T cell receptor beta chain is described in this entry. Its antigen is still unknown. These data belong to a study of OX40 agonist ivuxolimab in advanced cancers. The CDR3 extends over 15 amino acids. V was shortened by 0 bases and J by 5 bases, with 14 bases between the two germline ends. Germline V gene sequence: CDR1 SGHRS, CDR2 YFSETQ. Study outcomes and limitations: The work left the antigen specificity of expanded peripheral T cells undetermined. At 0.1 to 3.0 mg/kg, CD4+ and CD8+ blood T cells expanded clonally by week 6.

This table comes from immunoSEQ multiplex PCR, and its TCRdb copy is limited to in-frame clones, with some not included. This sample has 75,000 to 80,000 clones, with around four fifths found just once. This receptor was obtained from an adult with an advanced solid tumor such as melanoma, head and neck, liver or kidney cancer. The sample here was CD4+ or CD8+ T cells sorted from blood, taken in a trial of the OX40 agonist ivuxolimab. The chain has TRBV5-1 and TRBJ2-5; no clear D gene. CDR3 nucleotide sequence: TGCGCCAGCAGCTTGGCCACCATACCGACCGAGACCCAGTACTTC. Protein: CASSLATIPTETQYF.